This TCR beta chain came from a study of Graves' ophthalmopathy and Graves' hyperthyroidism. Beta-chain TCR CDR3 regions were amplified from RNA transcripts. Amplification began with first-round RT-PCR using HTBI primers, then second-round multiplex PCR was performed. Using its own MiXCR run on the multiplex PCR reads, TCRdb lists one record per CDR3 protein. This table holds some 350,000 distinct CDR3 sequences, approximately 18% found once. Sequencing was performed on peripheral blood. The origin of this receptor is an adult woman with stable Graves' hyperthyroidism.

The CDR3 sequence is CASSLTISPPSAGALYNEQFF. The CDR3 bases are TGTGCCAGCAGTCTCACTATCTCACCCCCTAGCGCGGGAGCCCTATACAATGAGCAGTTCTTC. The rearrangement uses TRBV11-1 and TRBJ2-1; 7 bases align to TRBD2. In germline, CDR1 is SGHAT, CDR2 FQDESV (reference sequence). CDR3 length: 21 amino acids. Germline trimming cut 6 bases from V and 4 bases from J; bases unmatched to any gene: 27.